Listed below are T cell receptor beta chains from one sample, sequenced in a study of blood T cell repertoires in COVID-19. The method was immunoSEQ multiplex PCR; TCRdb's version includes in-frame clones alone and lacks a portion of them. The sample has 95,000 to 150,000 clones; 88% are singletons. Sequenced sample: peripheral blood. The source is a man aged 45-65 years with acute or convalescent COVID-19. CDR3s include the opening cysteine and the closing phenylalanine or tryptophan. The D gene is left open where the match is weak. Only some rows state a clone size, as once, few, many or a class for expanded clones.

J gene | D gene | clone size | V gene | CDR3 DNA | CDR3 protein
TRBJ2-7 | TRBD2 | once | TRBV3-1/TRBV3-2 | TGTGCCAGCAGCCAGGACCCGGGACTAGCGGGAGTAGAATACGAGCAGTACTTC | CASSQDPGLAGVEYEQYF
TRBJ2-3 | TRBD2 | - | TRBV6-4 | TGTGCCAGCAGACGGACTAGGGTAGATACGCAGTATTTT | CASRRTRVDTQYF
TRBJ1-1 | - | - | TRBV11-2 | TGTGCCAGCAGCTTAATGCAGGGCGGAATGAACACTGAAGCTTTCTTT | CASSLMQGGMNTEAFF
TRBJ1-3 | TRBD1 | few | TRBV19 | TGTGCCAGTAGCTCAACAGGGGGGTCCGGAAACACCATATATTTT | CASSSTGGSGNTIYF
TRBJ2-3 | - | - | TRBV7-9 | TGTGCCAGCAGGGAATTAGCTCCAGATACGCAGTATTTT | CASRELAPDTQYF
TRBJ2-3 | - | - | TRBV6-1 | TGTGCCAGCAGTGAATTTAGCGGAGGGTTCACAGATACGCAGTATTTT | CASSEFSGGFTDTQYF
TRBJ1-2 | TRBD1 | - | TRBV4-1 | TGCGCCAGCAGCCAAGAACTTCTTGGACAGGGGGCCTCCCTGGACTATGGCTACACCTTC | CASSQELLGQGASLDYGYTF
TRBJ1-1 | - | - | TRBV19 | TGTGCCAGTAGTATAGGGGCACACCCGTTGGAAACTGAAGCTTTCTTT | CASSIGAHPLETEAFF
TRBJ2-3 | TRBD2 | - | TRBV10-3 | TGTGCCATCAGTGAGGAAGCGGGACCTACAGATACGCAGTATTTT | CAISEEAGPTDTQYF
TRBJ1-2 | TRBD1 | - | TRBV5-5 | TGTGCCAGCAGCCCGGGACAGGGGACCTATGGCTACACCTTC | CASSPGQGTYGYTF
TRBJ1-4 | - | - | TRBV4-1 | TGCGCCAGCAGCCCGAGAGATTTTTTT | CASSPRDFF
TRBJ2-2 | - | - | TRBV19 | TGTGCCAGTAGTATGCGGGGTTCCGGGGAGCTGTTTTTT | CASSMRGSGELFF
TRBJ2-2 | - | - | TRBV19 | TGTGCCAGTACCCCCCCCGGTCTGAACACCGGGGAGCTGTTTTTT | CASTPPGLNTGELFF
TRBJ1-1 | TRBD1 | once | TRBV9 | TGTGCCAGCAGCAAAGAACAGGGGGCCATGAACACTGAAGCTTTCTTT | CASSKEQGAMNTEAFF
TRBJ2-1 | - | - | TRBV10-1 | TGCGCCAGCAGTGAGTTAAGCAGGGGCACGGGCTACAATGAGCAGTTCTTC | CASSELSRGTGYNEQFF
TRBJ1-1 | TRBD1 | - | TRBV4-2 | TGTGCCAGCAGACTAACTGCAGGGGGCGGAAGAGGAACTGAAGCTTTCTTT | CASRLTAGGGRGTEAFF
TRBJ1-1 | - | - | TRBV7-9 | TGTGCCAGCAGCTCGACGAGGAGGGTTGAAGCTTTCTTT | CASSSTRRVEAFF
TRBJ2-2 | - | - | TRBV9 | TGTGCCAGCAGCGTAGCAGCGAACACCGGGGAGCTGTTTTTT | CASSVAANTGELFF
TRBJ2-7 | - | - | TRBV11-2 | TGTGCCAGCAGCTTAGTGGGCATCCCAACCTACGAGCAGTACTTC | CASSLVGIPTYEQYF
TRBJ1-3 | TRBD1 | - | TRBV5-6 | TGTGCCAGCAGCTTAGTAGGAGGGGGCCTTGCTGGAAACACCATATATTTT | CASSLVGGGLAGNTIYF
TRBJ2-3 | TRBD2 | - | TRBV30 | TGTGCCTGCGCGCCTAGCGGGAGGGCCGAGAGGACAGATACGCAGTATTTT | CACAPSGRAERTDTQYF
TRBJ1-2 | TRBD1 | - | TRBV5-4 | TGTGCCAGCAGCCCCAGGGACAGGGGGCTCTTAGACTATGGCTACACCTTC | CASSPRDRGLLDYGYTF
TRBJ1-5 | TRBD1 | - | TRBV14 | TGTGCCAGCAGCCAAGAGGTAGACAGGGGCGGTCAGCCCCAGCATTTT | CASSQEVDRGGQPQHF
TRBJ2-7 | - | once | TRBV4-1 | TGCGCCAGCAGCCAAGCGTCTTACTCCTACGAGCAGTACTTC | CASSQASYSYEQYF
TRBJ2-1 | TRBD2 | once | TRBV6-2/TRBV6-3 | TGTGCCAGCAGTTACGGGGGACTAGCGGGAGTCTCCTACAATGAGCAGTTCTTC | CASSYGGLAGVSYNEQFF
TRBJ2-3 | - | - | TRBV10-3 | TGTGCCATCAGTGAGTGGGGGGATGCAGATACGCAGTATTTT | CAISEWGDADTQYF